There are a few counts of the clone carrying this T cell receptor (beta chain). The antigen remains unidentified. A much more abundant neighbour one base away suggests this may be a read error. Patients chosen for sequencing had CD8+CD57+ cells that had expanded, as shown by flow cytometry. In all patients, the disease was severe acquired aplastic anemia. This record comes from a study of CD8+CD57+ T cells in acquired aplastic anemia. On the study more broadly: CD4+ and CD8+ cells, once sorted, gave DNA averaging roughly 3 ug. Study-wide results and limits: Patients shared about 30 CD8+ CDR3 sequences with controls.

The CDR3 is 13 residues long. Germline trimming cut 5 bases from V and 5 bases from J; bases unmatched to any gene: 4. Germline V gene lookup returns CDR1 SGHTA and CDR2 FQGNSA. TCR beta VDJ combinations and CDR3 sequences were profiled from genomic DNA. TCRdb analysed the reads with MiXCR anew, one entry per CDR3 protein. The sample carries approximately 300,000 distinct CDR3 sequences, approximately 58% recorded once. V and J are TRBV7-2 and TRBJ2-5; 8 nucleotides align to TRBD1. Sequenced sample: sorted CD4+, CD8+, or CD8+CD57+ T cells (not recorded which) from PBMCs. The TCR sequence derives from a human donor with aplastic anemia. CDR3 bases: TGTGCCAGCAGCCAGGGGGCGGGGGAGACCCAGTACTTC. This codes for CASSQGAGETQYF.